A selection of T cell receptor beta chains follows, all from one sample in a study of blood T cell repertoires in COVID-19. Clones were sequenced by immunoSEQ multiplex PCR, and TCRdb holds only the in-frame ones, with some missing. The sample has about 110,000 clones; 88% are singletons. Sequencing was done on a sample of peripheral blood. The source is a woman between 65 and 79 years old who had recovered from COVID-19. Both conserved end residues are part of each CDR3. Fields, in order: CDR3 protein, CDR3 DNA, D gene, J gene, V gene, clone size. A D gene is named only where the DNA matches it firmly. Part of the rows lack a size; the others show once, few, many or a class for expanded clones.

CASSQGQGARLHF,TGTGCCAGCTCGCAGGGACAGGGGGCGAGGCTCCACTTT,TRBD1,TRBJ1-6,TRBV18,NA
CASSLVGGYGYTF,TGTGCCAGCAGTTTAGTCGGGGGTTATGGCTACACCTTC,NA,TRBJ1-2,TRBV28,NA
CASSQGQAGVGSYNEQFF,TGCGCCAGCAGCCAAGGTCAAGCGGGAGTAGGCTCCTACAATGAGCAGTTCTTC,TRBD2,TRBJ2-1,TRBV4-1,NA
CASSESLYSGTMGYTF,TGTGCCAGCAGTGAATCCCTGTACAGCGGAACTATGGGCTACACCTTC,NA,TRBJ1-2,TRBV25-1,NA
CASSSSADTQYF,TGTGCCAGCAGCTCTAGTGCAGATACGCAGTATTTT,NA,TRBJ2-3,TRBV7-9,NA
CASKRGRGSSYNEQFF,TGTGCCAGCAAAAGGGGGAGGGGGAGCTCCTACAATGAGCAGTTCTTC,NA,TRBJ2-1,TRBV28,few
CASSPLLGGKFNSPLHF,TGTGCCAGCAGTCCCCTCTTAGGCGGCAAGTTCAATTCACCCCTCCACTTT,NA,TRBJ1-6,TRBV28,NA
CASSLQGFAGELFF,TGTGCCAGCAGTCTACAGGGTTTCGCCGGGGAGCTGTTTTTT,NA,TRBJ2-2,TRBV6-2/TRBV6-3,NA
CASSRANQPQHF,TGTGCCAGCAGTCGCGCCAATCAGCCCCAGCATTTT,NA,TRBJ1-5,TRBV2,NA
CASSLETGLYF,TGTGCCAGCAGTTTAGAGACAGGTTTGTACTTC,NA,TRBJ2-7,TRBV28,NA
CASSLGLAGGPGEQFF,TGTGCCAGCAGTTTGGGACTAGCGGGAGGCCCTGGCGAGCAGTTCTTC,TRBD2,TRBJ2-1,TRBV28,NA
CASGRGDQPQHF,TGTGCCAGCGGGAGGGGGGATCAGCCCCAGCATTTT,NA,TRBJ1-5,TRBV28,NA
CASTSGGTGTSPLHF,TGTGCCAGCACTAGCGGGGGGACAGGGACTTCACCCCTCCACTTT,TRBD1,TRBJ1-6,TRBV6-6,few
CASSLGTGIIGYTF,TGTGCCAGCAGTTTAGGGACAGGGATAATCGGCTACACCTTC,TRBD1,TRBJ1-2,TRBV28,once
CASSTYRGLGGELFF,TGTGCCAGCAGTACATACAGGGGGCTAGGCGGGGAGCTGTTTTTT,TRBD1,TRBJ2-2,TRBV28,NA
CASSRTPLSYEQYF,TGTGCCAGCAGTCGGACTCCCCTTTCCTACGAGCAGTACTTC,NA,TRBJ2-7,TRBV28,NA
CASSPPTGYGYTF,TGTGCCAGCAGCCCCCCCACTGGCTATGGCTACACCTTC,NA,TRBJ1-2,TRBV5-6,NA
CATGTYDYNEQFF,TGTGCCACCGGGACTTACGATTACAATGAGCAGTTCTTC,NA,TRBJ2-1,TRBV10-3,NA
CASSWGTGQSLYF,TGTGCCAGCAGTTGGGGGACAGGGCAATCCCTTTACTTC,TRBD1,TRBJ2-4,TRBV6-2/TRBV6-3,NA
CASTAIRGFQETQYF,TGCGCCAGCACGGCCATACGGGGTTTTCAGGAGACCCAGTACTTC,NA,TRBJ2-5,TRBV5-1,once
CASSLLPTGELFF,TGTGCCAGCAGCTTACTACCCACCGGGGAGCTGTTTTTT,NA,TRBJ2-2,TRBV7-9,NA
CASSIRGFRQGRTLNTEAFF,TGTGCCAGTAGTATTAGGGGATTTCGACAGGGTAGGACTCTGAACACTGAAGCTTTCTTT,TRBD1,TRBJ1-1,TRBV19,NA
CASSYRTGTFGEQFF,TGTGCCAGCAGTTACCGGACAGGGACTTTCGGTGAGCAGTTCTTC,TRBD1,TRBJ2-1,TRBV6-2/TRBV6-3,NA
CASNQPGHYTEAFF,TGTGCCTCAAACCAACCCGGACACTACACTGAAGCTTTCTTT,NA,TRBJ1-1,TRBV19,NA
CASSPEAGGDYSYNSPLHF,TGTGCCAGCTCACCAGAGGCAGGGGGTGATTATTCCTATAATTCACCCCTCCACTTT,TRBD1,TRBJ1-6,TRBV18,NA
CASSQEIGRTIF,TGTGCCAGCAGCCAAGAAATAGGGCGGACAATCTTC,NA,TRBJ2-7,TRBV3-1/TRBV3-2,once
CASTRTSGTSYEQYF,TGCGCCAGCACTAGGACTAGCGGGACCTCCTACGAGCAGTACTTC,TRBD2,TRBJ2-7,TRBV5-1,few
CASSANRGSSPLHF,TGTGCCAGCAGCGCTAACAGGGGAAGTTCACCCCTCCACTTT,TRBD1,TRBJ1-6,TRBV7-2,once
CSVEESRDTQYF,TGCAGCGTTGAGGAGTCAAGAGATACGCAGTATTTT,NA,TRBJ2-3,TRBV29-1,NA
CASSIQGYNEQFF,TGCGCCAGCAGCATACAGGGCTACAATGAGCAGTTCTTC,NA,TRBJ2-1,TRBV5-1,once
CASSVGEGGPVEQYF,TGTGCCAGCAGCGTAGGGGAGGGGGGGCCCGTAGAGCAGTACTTC,NA,TRBJ2-7,TRBV9,NA